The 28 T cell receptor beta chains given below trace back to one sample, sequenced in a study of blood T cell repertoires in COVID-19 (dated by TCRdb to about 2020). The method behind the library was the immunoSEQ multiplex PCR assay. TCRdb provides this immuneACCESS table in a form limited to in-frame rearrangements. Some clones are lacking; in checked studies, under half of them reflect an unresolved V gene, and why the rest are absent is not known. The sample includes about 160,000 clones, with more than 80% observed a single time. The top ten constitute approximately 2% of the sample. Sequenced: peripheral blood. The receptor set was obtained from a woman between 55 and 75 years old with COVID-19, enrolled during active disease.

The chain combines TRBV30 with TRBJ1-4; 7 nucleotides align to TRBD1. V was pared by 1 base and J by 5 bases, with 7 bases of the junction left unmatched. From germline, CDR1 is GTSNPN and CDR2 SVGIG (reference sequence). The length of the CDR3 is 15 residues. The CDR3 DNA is TGTGCCTGGAGTGCCGATTTGACAGGGAATGAAAAACTGTTTTTT. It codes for CAWSADLTGNEKLFF.

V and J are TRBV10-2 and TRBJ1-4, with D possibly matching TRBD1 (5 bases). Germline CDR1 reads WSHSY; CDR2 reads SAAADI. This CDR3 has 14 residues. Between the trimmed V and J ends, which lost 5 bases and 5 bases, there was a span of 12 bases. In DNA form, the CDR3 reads TGCGCCAGCAGTTGGGGGGTTGAGAATGAAAAACTGTTTTTT. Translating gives CASSWGVENEKLFF.

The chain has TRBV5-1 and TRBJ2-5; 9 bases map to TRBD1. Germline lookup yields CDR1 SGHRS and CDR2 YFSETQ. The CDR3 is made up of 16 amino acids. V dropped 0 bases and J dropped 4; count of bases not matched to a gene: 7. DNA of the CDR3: TGCGCCAGCAGCTTGGGAGGGACAGGGTTATTAGAGACCCAGTACTTC. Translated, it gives CASSLGGTGLLETQYF.

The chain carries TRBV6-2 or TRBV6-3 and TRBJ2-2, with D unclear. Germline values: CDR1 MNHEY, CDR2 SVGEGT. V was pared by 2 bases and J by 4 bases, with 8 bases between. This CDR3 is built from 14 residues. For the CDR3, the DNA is TGTGCCAGCAGTTACGCCATAGTCACCGGGGAGCTGTTTTTT. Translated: CASSYAIVTGELFF.

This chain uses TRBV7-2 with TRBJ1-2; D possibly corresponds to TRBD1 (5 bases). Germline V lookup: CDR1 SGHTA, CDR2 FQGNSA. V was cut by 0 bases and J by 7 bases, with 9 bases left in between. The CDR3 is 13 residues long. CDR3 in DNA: TGTGCCAGCAGCTTAGCGGGGGGTTTTGGCTACACCTTC. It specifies CASSLAGGFGYTF. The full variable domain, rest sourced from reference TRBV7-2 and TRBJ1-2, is GAGVSQSPSNKVTEKGKDVELRCDPISGHTALYWYRQSLGQGLEFLIYFQGNSAPDKSGLPSDRFSAERTGGSVSTLTIQRTQQEDSAVYLCASSLAGGFGYTFGSGTRLTVV.

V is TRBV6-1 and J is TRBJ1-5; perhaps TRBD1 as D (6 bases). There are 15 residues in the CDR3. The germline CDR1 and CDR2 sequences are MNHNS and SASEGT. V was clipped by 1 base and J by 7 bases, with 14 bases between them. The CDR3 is CASSEGVGQGQPQHF. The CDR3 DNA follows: TGTGCCAGCAGTGAAGGGGTTGGGCAGGGGCAGCCCCAGCATTTT.

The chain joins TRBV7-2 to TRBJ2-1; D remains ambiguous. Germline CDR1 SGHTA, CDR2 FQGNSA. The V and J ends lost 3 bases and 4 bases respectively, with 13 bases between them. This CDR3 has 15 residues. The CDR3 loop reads CASSFQNPPYNEQFF. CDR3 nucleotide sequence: TGTGCCAGCAGCTTCCAGAATCCCCCTTACAATGAGCAGTTCTTC.

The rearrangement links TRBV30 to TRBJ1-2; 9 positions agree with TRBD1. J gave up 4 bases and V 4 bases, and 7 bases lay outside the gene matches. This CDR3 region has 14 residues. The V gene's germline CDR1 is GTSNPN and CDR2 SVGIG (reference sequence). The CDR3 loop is CAWNRDRVIYGYTF. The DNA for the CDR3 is TGTGCCTGGAACCGGGACAGGGTGATCTATGGCTACACCTTC.

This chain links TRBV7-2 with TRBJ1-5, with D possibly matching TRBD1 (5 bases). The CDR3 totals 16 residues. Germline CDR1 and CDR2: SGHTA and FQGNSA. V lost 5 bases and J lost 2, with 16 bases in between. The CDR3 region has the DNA TGTGCCAGCAGCCTCACCGGGGGATTCGGCAATCAGCCCCAGCATTTT. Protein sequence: CASSLTGGFGNQPQHF. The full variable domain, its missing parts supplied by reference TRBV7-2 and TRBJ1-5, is GAGVSQSPSNKVTEKGKDVELRCDPISGHTALYWYRQSLGQGLEFLIYFQGNSAPDKSGLPSDRFSAERTGGSVSTLTIQRTQQEDSAVYLCASSLTGGFGNQPQHFGDGTRLSIL.

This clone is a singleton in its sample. For the CDR3, the DNA is TGTGCCAGCATGAGGCAGAACACCGGGGAGCTGTTTTTT. Its protein is CASMRQNTGELFF. V gene TRBV9 combines with J gene TRBJ2-2, with D unresolved. In germline, CDR1 is SGDLS, CDR2 YYNGEE. The CDR3 consists of 13 residues. The V end was cut by 6 bases, the J end by 1 base, with 7 bases between.

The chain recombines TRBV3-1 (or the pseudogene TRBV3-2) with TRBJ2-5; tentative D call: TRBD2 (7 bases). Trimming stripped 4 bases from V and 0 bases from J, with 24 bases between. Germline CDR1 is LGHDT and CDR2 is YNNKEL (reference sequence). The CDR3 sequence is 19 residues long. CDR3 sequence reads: CASSPRGGPRVVNQETQYF. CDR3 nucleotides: TGTGCCAGCAGCCCCAGGGGAGGGCCGCGAGTCGTAAACCAAGAGACCCAGTACTTC.

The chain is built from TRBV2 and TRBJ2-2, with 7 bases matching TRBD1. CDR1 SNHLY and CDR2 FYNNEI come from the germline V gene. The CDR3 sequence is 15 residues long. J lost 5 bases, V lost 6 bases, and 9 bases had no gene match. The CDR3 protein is CASRGGQRWTGELFF. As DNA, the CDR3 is TGTGCCAGCAGAGGGGGACAGAGGTGGACCGGGGAGCTGTTTTTT.

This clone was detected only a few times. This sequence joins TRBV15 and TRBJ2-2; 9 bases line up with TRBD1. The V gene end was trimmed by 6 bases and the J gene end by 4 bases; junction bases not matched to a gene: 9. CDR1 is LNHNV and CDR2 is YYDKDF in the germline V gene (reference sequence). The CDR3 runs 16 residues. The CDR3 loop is CATRNPGQGTTGELFF. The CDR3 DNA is TGTGCCACCAGAAACCCGGGACAGGGTACCACCGGGGAGCTGTTTTTT.

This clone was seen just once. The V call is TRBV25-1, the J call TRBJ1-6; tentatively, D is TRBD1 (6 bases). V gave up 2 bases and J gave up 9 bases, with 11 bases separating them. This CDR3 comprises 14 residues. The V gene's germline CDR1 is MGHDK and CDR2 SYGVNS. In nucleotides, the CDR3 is TGTGCCAGCAGTGAACAGGGGCTGCGTTCACCCCTCCACTTT. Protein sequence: CASSEQGLRSPLHF.

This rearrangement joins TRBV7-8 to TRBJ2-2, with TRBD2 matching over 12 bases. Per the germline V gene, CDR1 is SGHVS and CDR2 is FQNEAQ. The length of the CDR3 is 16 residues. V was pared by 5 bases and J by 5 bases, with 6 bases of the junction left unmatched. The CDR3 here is CASSLRLAGDTGELFF. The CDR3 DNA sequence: TGTGCCAGCAGCCTCCGACTAGCGGGGGATACCGGGGAGCTGTTTTTT. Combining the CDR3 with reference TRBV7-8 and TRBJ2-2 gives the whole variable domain GAGVSQSPRYKVAKRGQDVALRCDPISGHVSLFWYQQALGQGPEFLTYFQNEAQLDKSGLPSDRFFAERPEGSVSTLKIQRTQQEDSAVYLCASSLRLAGDTGELFFGEGSRLTVL.

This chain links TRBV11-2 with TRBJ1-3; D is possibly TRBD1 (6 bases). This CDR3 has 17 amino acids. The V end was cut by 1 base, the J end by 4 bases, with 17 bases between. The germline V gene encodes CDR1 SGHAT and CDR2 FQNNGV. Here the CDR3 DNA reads TGTGCCAGCAGCTTAGCGACAGGTTTCGTCGTCGGAAACACCATATATTTT. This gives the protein CASSLATGFVVGNTIYF.

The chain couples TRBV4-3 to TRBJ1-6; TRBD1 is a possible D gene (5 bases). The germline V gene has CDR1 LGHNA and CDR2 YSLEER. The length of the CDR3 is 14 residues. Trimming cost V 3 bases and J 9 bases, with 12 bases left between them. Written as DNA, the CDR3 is TGCGCCAGCAGCCAGGGGGTGGAGGGTTCACCCCTCCACTTT. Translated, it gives CASSQGVEGSPLHF.

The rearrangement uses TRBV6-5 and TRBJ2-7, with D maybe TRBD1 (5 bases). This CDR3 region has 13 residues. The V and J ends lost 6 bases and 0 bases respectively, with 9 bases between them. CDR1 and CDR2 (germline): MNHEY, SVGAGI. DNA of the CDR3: TGTGCCAGCAGCGGACACCTCTCCTACGAGCAGTACTTC. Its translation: CASSGHLSYEQYF.

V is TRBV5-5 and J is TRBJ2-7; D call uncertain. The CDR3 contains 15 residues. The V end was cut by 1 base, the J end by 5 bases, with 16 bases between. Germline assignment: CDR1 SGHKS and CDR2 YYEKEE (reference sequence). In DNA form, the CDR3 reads TGTGCCAGCAGCTTGTTATCAGTTGCTCCCAACGAGCAGTACTTC. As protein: CASSLLSVAPNEQYF.

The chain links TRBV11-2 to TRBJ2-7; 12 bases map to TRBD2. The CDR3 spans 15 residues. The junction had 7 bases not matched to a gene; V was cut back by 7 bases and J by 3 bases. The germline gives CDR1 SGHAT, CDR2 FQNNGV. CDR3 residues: CASTPTSGGYYEQYF. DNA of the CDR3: TGTGCCAGCACCCCGACTAGCGGGGGATACTACGAGCAGTACTTC.

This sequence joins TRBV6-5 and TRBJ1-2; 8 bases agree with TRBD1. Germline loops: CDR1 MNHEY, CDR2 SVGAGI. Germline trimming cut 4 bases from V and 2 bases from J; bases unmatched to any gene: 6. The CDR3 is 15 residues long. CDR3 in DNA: TGTGCCAGCAGTTCCACCGGGACAGGCAACTATGGCTACACCTTC. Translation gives CASSSTGTGNYGYTF.

The CDR3 sequence: CASSEYRSGGEDTQYF. CDR3 sequence (DNA): TGTGCCAGCAGTGAATATCGGAGCGGGGGGGAAGATACGCAGTATTTT. V and J are TRBV25-1 and TRBJ2-3; 10 nucleotides match TRBD2. Germline lookup yields CDR1 MGHDK and CDR2 SYGVNS. After removal of 0 bases from V and 5 bases from J, the junction contained 5 bases not matched to a gene. This CDR3 has 16 amino acids.

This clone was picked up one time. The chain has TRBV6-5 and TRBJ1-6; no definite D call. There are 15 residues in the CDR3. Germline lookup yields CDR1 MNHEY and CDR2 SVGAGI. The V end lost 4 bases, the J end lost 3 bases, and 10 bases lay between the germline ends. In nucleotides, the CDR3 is TGTGCCAGCAGTTCCTGGGCCATCTATAATTCACCCCTCCACTTT. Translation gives CASSSWAIYNSPLHF.

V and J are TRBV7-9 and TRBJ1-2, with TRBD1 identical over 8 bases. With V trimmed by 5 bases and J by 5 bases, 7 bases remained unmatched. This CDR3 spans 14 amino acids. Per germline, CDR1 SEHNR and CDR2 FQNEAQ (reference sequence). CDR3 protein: CASSPGQGPYGYTF. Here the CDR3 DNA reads TGTGCCAGCAGCCCTGGACAGGGCCCTTATGGCTACACCTTC.

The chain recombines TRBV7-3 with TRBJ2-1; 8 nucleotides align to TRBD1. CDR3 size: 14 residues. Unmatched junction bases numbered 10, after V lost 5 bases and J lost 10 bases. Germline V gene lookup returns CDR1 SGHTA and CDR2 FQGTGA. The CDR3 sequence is CASSQGTGSGEQFF. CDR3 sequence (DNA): TGTGCCAGCAGCCAAGGGACAGGATCAGGGGAGCAGTTCTTC.

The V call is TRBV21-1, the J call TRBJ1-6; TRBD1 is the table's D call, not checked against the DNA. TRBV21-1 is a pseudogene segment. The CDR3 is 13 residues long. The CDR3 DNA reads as TGTGCCAGCAGCGTCCGACAGGGTTCACCCCTCCACTTT. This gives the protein CASSVRQGSPLHF.

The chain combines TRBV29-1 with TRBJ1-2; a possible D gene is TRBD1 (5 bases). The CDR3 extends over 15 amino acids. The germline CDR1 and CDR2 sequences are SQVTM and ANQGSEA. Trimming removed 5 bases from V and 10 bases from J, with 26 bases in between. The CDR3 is CSVPLVGMQGRAYTF. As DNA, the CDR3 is TGCAGCGTTCCACTGGTCGGAATGCAGGGTAGGGCCTACACCTTC. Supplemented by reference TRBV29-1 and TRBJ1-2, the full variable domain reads SAVISQKPSRDICQRGTSLTIQCQVDSQVTMMFWYRQQPGQSLTLIATANQGSEATYESGFVIDKFPISRPNLTFSTLTVSNMSPEDSSIYLCSVPLVGMQGRAYTFGSGTRLTVV.

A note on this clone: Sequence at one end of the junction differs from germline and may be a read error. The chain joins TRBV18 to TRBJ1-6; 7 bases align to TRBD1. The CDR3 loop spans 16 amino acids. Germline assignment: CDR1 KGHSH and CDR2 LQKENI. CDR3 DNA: TGTGCCAGCTCAGCACCGGGACAGAGATATAATTCACCCCTCCACTTT. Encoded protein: CASSAPGQRYNSPLHF.